Included here is one TCR beta chain sequence, with context. Its matching antigen is unknown. The time point denotes: week 23, last vaccination. Topical imiquimod accompanied each vaccine dose, which consisted of 300 ug of mutant IDH1 20-mer peptide. New WHO grade 3 or 4 astrocytomas that were IDH1-mutant and ATRX-lost occurred in the donors. The data were obtained in a study of a mutant IDH1 vaccine in newly diagnosed glioma. Study background: With temozolomide cycles, or 4-6 weeks after radiotherapy alone, vaccination was started. Study-level results: Most patients, approximately 93%, showed vaccine-induced immune responses.

The germline V gene has CDR1 SGHTS and CDR2 YDEGEE. This CDR3 is 14 amino acids long. V gave up 0 bases and J gave up 11 bases; unmatched junction bases: 9. TCRdb's copy holds only in-frame clones and misses some; the assay was immunoSEQ multiplex PCR. The table has over 45,000 clones, about 80% seen once. Source: PBMCs, taken from a glioma patient whose treatment included an IDH1 peptide vaccine. The source of this sequence is a man in his forties or fifties with glioma. This chain uses TRBV5-8 with TRBJ2-7, with 9 positions matching TRBD1. The CDR3 loop is CASSLEGQGTREYF. For the CDR3, the DNA is TGTGCCAGCAGCTTGGAGGGACAGGGAACCAGAGAGTACTTC.